These 15 T cell receptor beta chains share one sample of origin, sequenced in a study of CD8 T cells in Susac syndrome. RNA, at about 0.45 to 1 ug, was reverse transcribed with random hexamers. TCRdb reprocessed the immunoSEQ multiplex PCR reads with MiXCR, giving one entry per CDR3 protein. The repertoire holds over 150,000 distinct CDR3 sequences, with over 90% as singletons. The sequenced sample consisted of CD4+ T cells from PBMCs. These receptors were obtained from a human donor with Susac syndrome.

J is TRBJ2-1 and V is TRBV7-2, with D perhaps assigned TRBD1 or TRBD2 (5 bases each). Germline lookup yields CDR1 SGHTA and CDR2 FQGNSA. Trimming removed 4 bases at V and 6 bases at J, with 13 bases between. CDR3 length equals 14 residues. The CDR3 DNA reads TGTGCCAGCAGCTGGACTCCGAGGGGCAATGAGCAGTTCTTC. This gives the protein CASSWTPRGNEQFF. Filled out from reference TRBV7-2 and TRBJ2-1, the complete variable domain reads GAGVSQSPSNKVTEKGKDVELRCDPISGHTALYWYRQSLGQGLEFLIYFQGNSAPDKSGLPSDRFSAERTGGSVSTLTIQRTQQEDSAVYLCASSWTPRGNEQFFGPGTRLTVL.

The V and J genes are TRBV20-1 and TRBJ1-4; 8 positions agree with TRBD1. The CDR3 contains 13 residues. CDR1 and CDR2 (germline): DFQATT, SNEGSKA (reference sequence). V lost 3 bases and J lost 4; bases outside the gene matches: 1. In DNA, the CDR3 is TGCAGTGCTAGCAGGGGGCTTAATGAAAAACTGTTTTTT. It is translated as CSASRGLNEKLFF.

The V and J genes are TRBV20-1 and TRBJ2-7; TRBD2 matches at 7 bases. From germline, CDR1 is DFQATT and CDR2 SNEGSKA (reference sequence). The J segment lost 7 bases and the V segment lost 6 bases, leaving 3 bases of the junction unmatched. This CDR3 is built from 10 residues. This CDR3 is CSAGGWEQYF. The CDR3 DNA reads as TGCAGTGCGGGGGGGTGGGAGCAGTACTTC.

The V gene is TRBV5-1, the J gene TRBJ2-7; 10 bases match TRBD1. The CDR3 is made up of 15 amino acids. Germline CDR1 and CDR2: SGHRS and YFSETQ. J lost 2 bases, V lost 4 bases, and 6 bases had no gene match. CDR3 amino acids: CASSSPGQGTYEQYF. CDR3 DNA sequence: TGCGCCAGCAGCAGTCCGGGACAGGGGACCTACGAGCAGTACTTC. Looking up the rest from reference TRBV5-1 and TRBJ2-7 gives the full variable domain: KAGVTQTPRYLIKTRGQQVTLSCSPISGHRSVSWYQQTPGQGLQFLFEYFSETQRNKGNFPGRFSGRQFSNSRSEMNVSTLELGDSALYLCASSSPGQGTYEQYFGPGTRLTVT.

V and J are TRBV4-1 and TRBJ2-2; D perhaps matches TRBD2 (6 bases). Trimming left V 3 bases short and J 4 bases short, with 12 bases between. The length of the CDR3 is 15 residues. The germline V gene has CDR1 MGHRA and CDR2 YSYEKL. CDR3 DNA: TGCGCCAGCAGCCATGGCGGGGTTATCACCGGGGAGCTGTTTTTT. This gives the protein CASSHGGVITGELFF.

The chain employs TRBV19 and TRBJ2-7; 8 bases agree with TRBD2. The germline CDR1 and CDR2 sequences are LNHDA and SQIVND (reference sequence). The CDR3 loop spans 18 amino acids. The junction had 20 bases not matched to a gene; V was cut back by 3 bases and J by 7 bases. CDR3 sequence reads: CASSMGPAGVSGVREQYF. The CDR3 bases are TGTGCCAGTAGTATGGGTCCAGCGGGAGTTTCCGGTGTTAGGGAGCAGTACTTC. Based on the CDR3 plus reference TRBV19 and TRBJ2-7, the full variable domain is DGGITQSPKYLFRKEGQNVTLSCEQNLNHDAMYWYRQDPGQGLRLIYYSQIVNDFQKGDIAEGYSVSREKKESFPLTVTSAQKNPTAFYLCASSMGPAGVSGVREQYFGPGTRLTVT.

This chain joins TRBV6-5 and TRBJ1-1; no clear D. The CDR3 has 14 residues. Germline loops: CDR1 MNHEY, CDR2 SVGAGI. V was clipped by 0 bases and J by 6 bases, with 11 bases between them. The CDR3 loop is CASSYSRSVAEAFF. CDR3 DNA: TGTGCCAGCAGTTACTCCCGTTCCGTGGCTGAAGCTTTCTTT.

This clonotype was recorded only once. CDR3 sequence (DNA): TGTGCCAGCTCAAGGCCGGGACAGCGGGGAAATGAGCAGTTCTTC. Translated, it gives CASSRPGQRGNEQFF. The rearrangement links TRBV18 to TRBJ2-1, with D perhaps matching TRBD1 or TRBD2 (7 bases each). Per germline, CDR1 KGHSH and CDR2 LQKENI. This CDR3 is 15 amino acids long. The V gene lost 5 bases and the J gene lost 7 bases, with 18 bases spanning the gap.

The chain has TRBV28 and TRBJ1-1; D perhaps matches TRBD1 (6 bases). Germline CDR1 and CDR2: MDHEN and SYDVKM. Deletions cut 6 bases from V and 2 bases from J, with 13 bases between. This CDR3 has 14 amino acids. The CDR3 protein is CASRDRTVNTEAFF. The DNA for the CDR3 is TGTGCCAGCAGGGACCGGACAGTTAACACTGAAGCTTTCTTT.

The J gene is TRBJ2-1, the V gene TRBV20-1; a possible D gene is TRBD2 (6 bases). The CDR3 has 11 amino acids. V lost 6 bases and J lost 11, with 14 bases in between. The V gene's germline CDR1 is DFQATT and CDR2 SNEGSKA (reference sequence). CDR3 nucleotides: TGCAGTGCAAGGGACTTTAGGAAGCAGTTCTTC. This encodes CSARDFRKQFF.

The chain combines TRBV27 with TRBJ2-7; D is ambiguous. V was clipped by 6 bases and J by 2 bases, with 11 bases between them. This CDR3 is 13 amino acids long. Germline V gives CDR1 MNHEY, CDR2 SMNVEV (reference sequence). The CDR3 nucleotides read TGTGCCAGCAGCCCTGCGGTTACCTACGAGCAGTACTTC. Encoded protein: CASSPAVTYEQYF.

The J gene is TRBJ2-5, the V gene TRBV20-1; 8 bases line up with TRBD2. This CDR3 comprises 15 residues. The germline V gene has CDR1 DFQATT and CDR2 SNEGSKA (reference sequence). V trimming: 0 bases; J trimming: 5 bases; junction bases outside the gene matches: 8. CDR3 sequence: CSARDRSGRWETQYF. The CDR3 nucleotides are TGCAGTGCTAGAGATAGAAGCGGGAGATGGGAGACCCAGTACTTC.

The chain uses TRBV9 and TRBJ2-3; D is possibly TRBD2 (5 bases). This CDR3 has 16 residues. Germline lookup yields CDR1 SGDLS and CDR2 YYNGEE. V lost 8 bases to trimming and J lost 2 bases, with 21 bases between them. The CDR3 DNA follows: TGTGCCAGTACCAAGATGGGCGGGCCGGTCACAGATACGCAGTATTTT. As protein: CASTKMGGPVTDTQYF.

The chain carries TRBV5-1 and TRBJ2-5, with TRBD2 matching over 11 bases. V was pared by 4 bases and J by 0 bases, with 5 bases of the junction left unmatched. The germline V gene encodes CDR1 SGHRS and CDR2 YFSETQ. CDR3 length equals 16 residues. CDR3 amino acids: CASSQASGGYQETQYF. As DNA, the CDR3 is TGCGCCAGCAGCCAAGCTAGCGGGGGGTACCAAGAGACCCAGTACTTC.

In its sample, this clonotype was seen once. J is TRBJ1-3 and V is TRBV4-3; possible D gene TRBD1, 6 bases. This CDR3 region has 14 residues. The germline V and J ends were trimmed by 3 bases and 3 bases, with 9 bases remaining between them. Looked up from germline, CDR1 is LGHNA and CDR2 is YSLEER. As DNA, the CDR3 is TGCGCCAGCAGCCACACAGGGAATGGAAACACCATATATTTT. It codes for CASSHTGNGNTIYF.